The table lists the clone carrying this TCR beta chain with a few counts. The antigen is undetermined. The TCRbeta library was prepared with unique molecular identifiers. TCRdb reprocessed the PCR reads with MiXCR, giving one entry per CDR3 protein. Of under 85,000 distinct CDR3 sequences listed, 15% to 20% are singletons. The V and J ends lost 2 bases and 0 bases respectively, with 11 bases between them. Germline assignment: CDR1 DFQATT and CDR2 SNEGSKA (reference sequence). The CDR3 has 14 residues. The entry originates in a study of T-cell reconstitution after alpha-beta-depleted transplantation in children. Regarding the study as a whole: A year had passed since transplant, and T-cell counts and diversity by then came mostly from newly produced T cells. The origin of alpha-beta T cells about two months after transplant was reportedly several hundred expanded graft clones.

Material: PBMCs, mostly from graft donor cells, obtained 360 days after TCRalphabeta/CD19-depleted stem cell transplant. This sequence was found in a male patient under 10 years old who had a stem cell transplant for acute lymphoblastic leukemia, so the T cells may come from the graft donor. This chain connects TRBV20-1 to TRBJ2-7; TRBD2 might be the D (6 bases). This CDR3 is CSARRDSSSYEQYF. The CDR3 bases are TGCAGTGCTAGACGGGACTCGAGCTCCTACGAGCAGTACTTC.